A selection of T cell receptor beta chains follows, all from one sample in a study of blood T cell repertoires in COVID-19. Sequencing used immunoSEQ multiplex PCR; TCRdb keeps in-frame clones, though not all of them. Of around 190,000 clones listed, around 80% are singletons. Material for sequencing was peripheral blood. The receptor set was obtained from a man between 65 and 80 years old with active or convalescent COVID-19. The CDR3 runs from the conserved cysteine through the conserved F or W. Each record gives: V gene, CDR3 protein.

v_call: TRBV28
cdr3_aa: CASSLGTGGSQPQHF

v_call: TRBV21-1
cdr3_aa: CASSDRQVGQPQHF

v_call: TRBV28
cdr3_aa: CASRLGTGVEKLFF

v_call: TRBV23-1
cdr3_aa: CASSPQEDGGYSYEQYF

v_call: TRBV21-1
cdr3_aa: CASTGDRDNGYTF

v_call: TRBV12-3/TRBV12-4
cdr3_aa: CASRGTDYGYTF

v_call: TRBV7-9
cdr3_aa: CASSYRLGTEAFF

v_call: TRBV27
cdr3_aa: CASRGDRGNEKLFF

v_call: TRBV7-2
cdr3_aa: CASSPRWDRINSPLHF

v_call: TRBV30
cdr3_aa: CAWDRPLREQYF

v_call: TRBV30
cdr3_aa: CACLPGTGGFATNEKLFF

v_call: TRBV7-9
cdr3_aa: CASSTGGAHYGYTF

v_call: TRBV5-4
cdr3_aa: CASSLDGSRNNEQFF

v_call: TRBV10-3
cdr3_aa: CAIGGQTSEAFF

v_call: TRBV6-5
cdr3_aa: CASRQQGTNYGYTF

v_call: TRBV18
cdr3_aa: CASSLQGEGNTEAFF

v_call: TRBV5-1
cdr3_aa: CASRFGSEFTNTEAFF

v_call: TRBV5-1
cdr3_aa: CASSYLDSLSTDTQYF

v_call: TRBV6-5
cdr3_aa: CASRPERGFQETQYF

v_call: TRBV5-1
cdr3_aa: CASSLDYGGAFEQYF

v_call: TRBV3-1/TRBV3-2
cdr3_aa: CASSQGSGVGETQYF

v_call: TRBV4-1
cdr3_aa: CASSQDSGNSGYTF

v_call: TRBV6-5
cdr3_aa: CASSYGSVGLNEQFF

v_call: TRBV19
cdr3_aa: CASKKGASAGNTIYF

v_call: TRBV5-1
cdr3_aa: CASSLPEGSPLHF

v_call: TRBV11-2
cdr3_aa: CASSLQGPQEKLFF

v_call: TRBV7-2
cdr3_aa: CASSEVGQSSGNTIYF

v_call: TRBV3-1/TRBV3-2
cdr3_aa: CATQGADQPQHF

v_call: TRBV6-6
cdr3_aa: CASSSGSTNEKLFF

v_call: TRBV2
cdr3_aa: CASSPQGAVNTGELFF

v_call: TRBV29-1
cdr3_aa: CSVDINEAFF

v_call: TRBV11-2
cdr3_aa: CASSFKAGGTPYEQYF

v_call: TRBV7-2
cdr3_aa: CASSLGQGKGEQFF

v_call: TRBV24-1
cdr3_aa: CATSDLRQGRTQYF

v_call: TRBV2
cdr3_aa: CASSETGASLHF

v_call: TRBV24-1
cdr3_aa: CAAYNGAPSATTGELFF

v_call: TRBV4-2
cdr3_aa: CASSQEMRAGGSDTQYF

v_call: TRBV5-8
cdr3_aa: CASSLAQGGVDEQYF

v_call: TRBV6-6
cdr3_aa: CASSYEKATNEKLFF

v_call: TRBV5-1
cdr3_aa: CASSFSDYYNEQFF

v_call: TRBV4-1
cdr3_aa: CASSQDIREGWNEQYF

v_call: TRBV6-5
cdr3_aa: CASSYQGGEKLFF

v_call: TRBV3-1/TRBV3-2
cdr3_aa: CASSQDPGGWADTQYF

v_call: TRBV10-3
cdr3_aa: CAISEDREKGEAFF

v_call: TRBV5-1
cdr3_aa: CASRLAGEETQYF

v_call: TRBV6-6
cdr3_aa: CASSPINTEAFF

v_call: TRBV6-6
cdr3_aa: CASRDRQMNTEAFF

v_call: TRBV30
cdr3_aa: CAWSPGQGAGQPQHF

v_call: TRBV19
cdr3_aa: CASSIDRDNEQFF

v_call: TRBV11-2
cdr3_aa: CASSLGTSTDTQYF

v_call: TRBV6-5
cdr3_aa: CASVSSGGGNQPQHF

v_call: TRBV6-5
cdr3_aa: CASTKSWNTEAFF

v_call: TRBV28
cdr3_aa: CASSLATGRGYTF

v_call: TRBV7-2
cdr3_aa: CASSVFGGGASGELFF